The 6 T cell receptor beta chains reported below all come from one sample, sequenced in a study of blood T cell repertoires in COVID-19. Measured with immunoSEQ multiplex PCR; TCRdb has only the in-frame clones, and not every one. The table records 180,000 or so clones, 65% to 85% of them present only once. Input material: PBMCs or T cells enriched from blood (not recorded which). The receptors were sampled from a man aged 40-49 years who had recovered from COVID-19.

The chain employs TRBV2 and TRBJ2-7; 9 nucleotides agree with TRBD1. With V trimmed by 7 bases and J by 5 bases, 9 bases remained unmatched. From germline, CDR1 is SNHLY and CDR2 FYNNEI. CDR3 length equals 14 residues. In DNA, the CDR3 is TGTGCCAGCACCGCAGGGACAGGGAGAAACGAGCAGTACTTC. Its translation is CASTAGTGRNEQYF.

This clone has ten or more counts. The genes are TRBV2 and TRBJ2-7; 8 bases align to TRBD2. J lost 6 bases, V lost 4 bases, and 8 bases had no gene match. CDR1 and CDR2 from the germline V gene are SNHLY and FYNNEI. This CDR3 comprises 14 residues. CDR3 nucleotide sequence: TGTGCCAGCAGTGTTAGCGGGGTTTCTCTCGAGCAGTACTTC. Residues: CASSVSGVSLEQYF.

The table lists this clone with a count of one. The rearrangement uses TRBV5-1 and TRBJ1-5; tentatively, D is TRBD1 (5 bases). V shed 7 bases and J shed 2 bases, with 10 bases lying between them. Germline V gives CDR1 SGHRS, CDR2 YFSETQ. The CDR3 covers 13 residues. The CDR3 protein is CASSREGNQPQHF. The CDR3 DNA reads TGCGCCAGCTCCAGGGAAGGCAATCAGCCCCAGCATTTT.

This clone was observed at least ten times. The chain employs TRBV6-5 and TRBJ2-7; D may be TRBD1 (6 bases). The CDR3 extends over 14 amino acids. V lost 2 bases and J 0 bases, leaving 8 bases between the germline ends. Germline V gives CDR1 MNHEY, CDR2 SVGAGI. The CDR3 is CASSYGTSSYEQYF. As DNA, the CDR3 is TGTGCCAGCAGTTACGGGACAAGCTCCTACGAGCAGTACTTC.

The CDR3 is CASSQLTVINYNEQFF. CDR3 sequence (DNA): TGTGCCAGCAGCCAGCTGACAGTGATCAACTACAATGAGCAGTTCTTC. The chain carries TRBV16 and TRBJ2-1; possible D gene TRBD1, 5 bases. The CDR3 covers 16 residues. The germline V and J ends were trimmed by 3 bases and 3 bases, with 15 bases remaining between them. From germline, CDR1 is KGHSY and CDR2 FQNENV. The variable domain in full, completed from reference TRBV16 and TRBJ2-1, reads GEEVAQTPKHLVRGEGQKAKLYCAPIKGHSYVFWYQQVLKNEFKFLISFQNENVFDETGMPKERFSAKCLPNSPCSLEIQATKLEDSAVYFCASSQLTVINYNEQFFGPGTRLTVL.

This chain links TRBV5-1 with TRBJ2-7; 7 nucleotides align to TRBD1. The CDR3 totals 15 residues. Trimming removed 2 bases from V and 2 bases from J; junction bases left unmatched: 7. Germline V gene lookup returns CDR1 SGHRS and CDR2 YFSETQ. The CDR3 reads CASSLQGMGTYEQYF. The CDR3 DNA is TGCGCCAGCAGCTTACAGGGGATGGGAACCTACGAGCAGTACTTC.